These T cell receptor beta chains were read from a single sample in a study of Ad26.COV2.S vaccination and SARS-CoV-2 variants. Measured with immunoSEQ multiplex PCR; TCRdb has only the in-frame clones, and not every one. Of about 440,000 clones listed, roughly 88% are singletons. The material sequenced was peripheral blood, taken in a trial of Ad26.COV2.S vaccine versus placebo. The receptors stem from a person aged 18-65 years who received the Ad26.COV2.S COVID-19 vaccine or a placebo. The CDR3 runs from the conserved cysteine through the conserved F or W. The order of the fields is clone size, V gene, J gene, D gene, CDR3 protein, CDR3 DNA. The D gene is left open where the match is weak. A clone size is listed for some rows: how often the clone was seen (once, few, many), or a class if it is expanded.

clone_size: .; v_call: TRBV7-2; j_call: TRBJ1-6; d_call: TRBD1; cdr3_aa: CASSPDRANSPLHF; cdr3_nt: TGTGCCAGCAGCCCGGACAGGGCAAATTCACCCCTCCACTTT
clone_size: .; v_call: TRBV7-2; j_call: TRBJ2-2; d_call: .; cdr3_aa: CASSPEWGELFF; cdr3_nt: TGTGCCAGCAGCCCTGAATGGGGGGAGCTGTTTTTT
clone_size: .; v_call: TRBV5-6; j_call: TRBJ2-4; d_call: TRBD2; cdr3_aa: CASSLPGGSMDIQYF; cdr3_nt: TGTGCCAGCAGCTTGCCTGGCGGGAGCATGGACATTCAGTACTTC
clone_size: .; v_call: TRBV4-3; j_call: TRBJ2-2; d_call: .; cdr3_aa: CTPRQGRNTGELFF; cdr3_nt: TGCACCCCGAGGCAGGGCCGGAACACCGGGGAGCTGTTTTTT
clone_size: .; v_call: TRBV5-4; j_call: TRBJ2-7; d_call: .; cdr3_aa: CASSFWQQEHEQYF; cdr3_nt: TGTGCCAGCAGCTTCTGGCAGCAGGAGCACGAGCAGTACTTC
clone_size: .; v_call: TRBV27; j_call: TRBJ2-3; d_call: .; cdr3_aa: CASRFSPGVTDTQYF; cdr3_nt: TGTGCCAGCAGGTTCTCCCCCGGAGTTACAGATACGCAGTATTTT
clone_size: .; v_call: TRBV24-1; j_call: TRBJ2-7; d_call: .; cdr3_aa: CATSETTGGGGEQYF; cdr3_nt: TGTGCCACCAGTGAAACGACAGGCGGGGGCGGTGAGCAGTACTTC
clone_size: .; v_call: TRBV25-1; j_call: TRBJ1-3; d_call: .; cdr3_aa: CASSHRDRAGNTIYF; cdr3_nt: TGTGCCAGCAGTCACAGGGATAGGGCTGGAAACACCATATATTTT
clone_size: .; v_call: TRBV18; j_call: TRBJ2-7; d_call: .; cdr3_aa: CASSLAFTSYEQYF; cdr3_nt: TGTGCCAGCTCACTAGCGTTTACCTCCTACGAGCAGTACTTC
clone_size: once; v_call: TRBV11-2; j_call: TRBJ2-3; d_call: .; cdr3_aa: CASSIRGRRDSRPDTQYF; cdr3_nt: TGTGCCAGCAGCATAAGGGGACGGAGGGATTCTCGACCAGATACGCAGTATTTT